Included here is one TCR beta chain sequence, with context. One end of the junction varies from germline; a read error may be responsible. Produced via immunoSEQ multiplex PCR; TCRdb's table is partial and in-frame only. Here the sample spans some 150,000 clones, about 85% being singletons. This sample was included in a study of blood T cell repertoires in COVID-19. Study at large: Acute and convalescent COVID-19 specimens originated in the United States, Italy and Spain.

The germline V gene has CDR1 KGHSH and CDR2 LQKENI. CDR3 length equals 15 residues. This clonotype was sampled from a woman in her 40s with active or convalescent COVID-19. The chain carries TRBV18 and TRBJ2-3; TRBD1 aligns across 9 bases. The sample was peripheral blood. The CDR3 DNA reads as TGTGCCAGCTCTCCACAGGGGGCGCAGACAGATACGCAGTATTTT. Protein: CASSPQGAQTDTQYF.